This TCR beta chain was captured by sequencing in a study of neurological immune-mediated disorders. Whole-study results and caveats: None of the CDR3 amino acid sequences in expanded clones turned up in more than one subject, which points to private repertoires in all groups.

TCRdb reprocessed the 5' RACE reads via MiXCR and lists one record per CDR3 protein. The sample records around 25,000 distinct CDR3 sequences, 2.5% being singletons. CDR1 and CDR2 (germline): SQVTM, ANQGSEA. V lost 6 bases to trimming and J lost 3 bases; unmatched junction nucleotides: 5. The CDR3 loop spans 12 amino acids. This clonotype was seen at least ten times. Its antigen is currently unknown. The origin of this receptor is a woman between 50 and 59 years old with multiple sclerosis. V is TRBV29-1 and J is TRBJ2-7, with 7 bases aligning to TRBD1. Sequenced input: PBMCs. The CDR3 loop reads CSVKGARYEQYF. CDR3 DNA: TGCAGCGTAAAGGGGGCGCGCTACGAGCAGTACTTC.